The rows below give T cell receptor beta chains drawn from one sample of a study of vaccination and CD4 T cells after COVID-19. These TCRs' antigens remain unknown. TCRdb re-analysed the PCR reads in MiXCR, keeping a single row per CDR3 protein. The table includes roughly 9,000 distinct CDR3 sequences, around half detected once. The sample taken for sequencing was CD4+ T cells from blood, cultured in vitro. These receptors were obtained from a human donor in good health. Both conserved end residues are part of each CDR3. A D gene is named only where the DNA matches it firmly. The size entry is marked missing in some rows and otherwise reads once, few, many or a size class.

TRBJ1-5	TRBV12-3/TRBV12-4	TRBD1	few	TGTGCCAGCAGTTCTTCCGGGACAGGGAACAATCAGCCCCAGCATTTT	CASSSSGTGNNQPQHF
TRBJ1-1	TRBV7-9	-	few	TGTGCCAGCAGCCCCTTGAGGGACACTGAAGCTTTCTTT	CASSPLRDTEAFF
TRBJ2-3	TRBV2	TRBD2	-	TGTGCCAGCCGGCTGCTAGCGGGAGTGGCAGATACGCAGTATTTT	CASRLLAGVADTQYF
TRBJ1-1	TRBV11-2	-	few	TGTGCCAGCAGACGCTTAAGGGCGGGGATTAACTCTGAAGCTTTCTTT	CASRRLRAGINSEAFF
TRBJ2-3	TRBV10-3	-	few	TGTGCCATCAGTGAGGCAGTCGGACTAACTAGCACAGATACGCAGTATTTT	CAISEAVGLTSTDTQYF
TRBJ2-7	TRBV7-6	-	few	TGTGCCAGCAGCTTAGCGGCGTCAGGTCCCTACGAGCAGTACTTC	CASSLAASGPYEQYF
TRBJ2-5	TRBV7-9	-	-	TGTGCCAGCAGCTTAGGGGGGACCCAAGAGACCCAGTACTTC	CASSLGGTQETQYF
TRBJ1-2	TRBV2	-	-	TGTGCCAGCAGTCAGGGCTTCTATGGCTACACCTTC	CASSQGFYGYTF
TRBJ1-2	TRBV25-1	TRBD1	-	TGTGCCAGCAGTATCCCGGGACAGGGGGCGCTTGGCTACACCTTC	CASSIPGQGALGYTF
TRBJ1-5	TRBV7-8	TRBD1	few	TGTGCCAGCAGCTTATGGAGACAGGGGACAAATCAGCCCCAGCATTTT	CASSLWRQGTNQPQHF
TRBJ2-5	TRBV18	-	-	TGTGCCAGCTCGGACAGCCCGCAGACCCAGTACTTC	CASSDSPQTQYF